One T cell receptor (beta chain) is described in this entry. As yet, its antigen is unknown. The entry originates in a study of monozygotic twins with inflammatory bowel disease. Study-level results: Whereas healthy co-twins had higher TCRbeta diversity (inverse Simpson), IBD patients had lower diversity.

Germline V gives CDR1 SGDLS, CDR2 YYNGEE. The CDR3 loop spans 13 amino acids. UMIs with a 6-nucleotide sample barcode were added by template switching. From the 5' RACE reads, TCRdb lists one entry per CDR3 protein and no DNA. In total, the table holds 300,000 to 400,000 distinct CDR3 sequences. The chain joins TRBV9 to TRBJ1-5; TCRdb names TRBD1, which stays unverified in the absence of DNA. Sequenced: blood. This TCR was sampled from a human donor with ulcerative colitis or Crohn's disease, or a healthy co-twin of an affected twin (not recorded which). The CDR3 loop is CASSVEGRVPQHF. Combining the CDR3 with reference TRBV9 and TRBJ1-5 gives the whole variable domain DSGVTQTPKHLITATGQRVTLRCSPRSGDLSVYWYQQSLDQGLQFLIQYYNGEERAKGNILERFSAQQFPDLHSELNLSSLELGDSALYFCASSVEGRVPQHFGDGTRLSIL.